This is a list of T cell receptor beta chains from one sample in a study of vaccination and CD4 T cells after COVID-19. TCRdb re-derived calls from the PCR reads in MiXCR, one entry per CDR3 protein. The sample lists some 14,000 distinct CDR3 sequences; roughly 63% were seen once. Their target antigens are unknown. Sequenced material: CD4+ T cells from blood, cultured in vitro. The receptors stem from a human donor who had recovered from COVID-19. Both conserved end residues are part of each CDR3.

CDR3 protein,V gene,CDR3 length
CASSGTGRNQPQHF,TRBV12-3/TRBV12-4,14
CASTPIMGDTEAFF,TRBV7-2,14
CASSLNYVAGADEQFF,TRBV27,16
CASSGGQGGQPQHF,TRBV2,14
CAWSEGTGDSPLHF,TRBV30,14
CASSFLWTGAVNNEQFF,TRBV7-9,17
CASSVRGETQYF,TRBV2,12
CASSEARRGPYSNQPQHF,TRBV6-1,18
CASSETETGELFF,TRBV2,13
CATSDSWGIGEQFF,TRBV24-1,14
CSARDLFGTSGSYEQYF,TRBV20-1,17
CASSYAGAADYEQYF,TRBV19,15
CASASSDYGYTF,TRBV11-2,12
CATSRDLGGGETQYF,TRBV15,15
CASSSGLARVNEQFF,TRBV5-8,15
CATSDFITSGRANEQFF,TRBV24-1,17
CASSLQGNTEAFF,TRBV7-9,13